This TCR beta chain was profiled in a study of T-cell reconstitution after alpha-beta-depleted transplantation in children. Regarding this clonotype: Its antigen is as yet unknown.

Preparation of the TCRbeta library used unique molecular identifiers. TCRdb reanalysed the PCR reads using MiXCR and keeps one entry per CDR3 protein. The table lists 550,000 to 600,000 distinct CDR3 sequences, approximately 22% of them singletons. J lost 6 bases, V lost 4 bases, and 5 bases had no gene match. CDR1 is SGHDN and CDR2 is FVKESK in the germline V gene. This CDR3 is built from 13 residues. Study observations and caveats: T-cell counts and diversity at one year post-transplant came mainly from newly produced T cells. Some patients' high day-60 TCRbeta diversity was attributed to recipient cells surviving conditioning. By about two months after transplant, alpha-beta T cells reportedly arose from several hundred graft clones that had expanded.

This TCR came from a boy younger than two who had a stem cell transplant for acute myeloid leukemia, so the T cells may come from the graft donor. V is TRBV14 and J is TRBJ2-7; 8 bases agree with TRBD2. Sequences were derived from PBMCs, mostly from graft donor cells, sampled 360 days after TCRalphabeta/CD19-depleted stem cell transplant. CDR3 sequence reads: CASSLSAGGEQYF. CDR3 bases: TGTGCCAGCAGCCTGTCCGCGGGGGGCGAGCAGTACTTC.